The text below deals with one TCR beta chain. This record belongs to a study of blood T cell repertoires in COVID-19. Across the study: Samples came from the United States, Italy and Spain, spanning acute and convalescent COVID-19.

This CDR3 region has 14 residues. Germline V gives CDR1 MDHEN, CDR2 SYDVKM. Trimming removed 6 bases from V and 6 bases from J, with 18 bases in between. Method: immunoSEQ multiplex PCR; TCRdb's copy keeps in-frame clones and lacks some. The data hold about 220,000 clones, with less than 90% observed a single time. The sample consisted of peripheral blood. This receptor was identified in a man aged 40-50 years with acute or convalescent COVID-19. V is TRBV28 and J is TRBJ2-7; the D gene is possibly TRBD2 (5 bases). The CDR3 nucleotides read TGTGCCAGCAGCTTCGGAGCGGAACCTACCGAGCAGTACTTC. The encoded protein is CASSFGAEPTEQYF.